A selection of T cell receptor beta chains follows, all from one sample in a study of CD4 and CD8 cells across lung adenocarcinoma regions. TCRdb processed the PCR reads anew with MiXCR; each CDR3 protein has one entry. In the table there are some 20,000 distinct CDR3 sequences, approximately 49% of which are singletons. The sequencing sample was made of CD8+ T cells from the center of a lung tumor. Receptor source: a female donor with lung adenocarcinoma. The CD4 and CD8 labels of this study may be unreliable. CDR3s include the opening cysteine and the closing phenylalanine or tryptophan. The D gene is left open where the match is weak.

-	TRBV12-3/TRBV12-4	TRBJ2-1	CASRSYRSGSYNEQFF
-	TRBV27	TRBJ2-4	CAGRCATDTQYF
-	TRBV6-1	TRBJ1-1	CASWARGLITEAFF
-	TRBV7-3	TRBJ1-1	CASKGLNTEAFF
-	TRBV6-1	-	CASSKWGLGDYEQYF
TRBD2	TRBV9	TRBJ2-5	CASSVDRLAGGGLYF
-	TRBV6-5	TRBJ1-2	CASSYQRVGGSLYGYTF
-	TRBV7-2	TRBJ2-1	CASSLQIRNEQFF
TRBD2	TRBV6-5	TRBJ2-1	CASSYGALELAGDPYNEQFF
TRBD1	TRBV10-1	TRBJ1-3	CASSSDREFGNTIYF
-	TRBV27	TRBJ2-5	CASSLRRGRGQETQYF
TRBD2	TRBV12-5	TRBJ2-5	CASGLELAGEFHF
-	TRBV12-3/TRBV12-4	TRBJ2-1	CASCRWDRNNEQFF
TRBD2	TRBV10-3	TRBJ2-5	CAGSGGREVETQYF
-	TRBV6-6	TRBJ2-1	CASRFLTASYNEQFF
TRBD2	TRBV6-5	TRBJ2-2	CASSRGLAGGNTGELFF
TRBD1	TRBV12-3/TRBV12-4	TRBJ2-7	CASSSLRQGKYEQYF
-	TRBV6-1	TRBJ2-7	CASNKRSDLSYEQYF
-	TRBV6-1	TRBJ2-5	CARGVVGGDTETQYF
-	TRBV4-1	TRBJ2-3	CASSQEFAPGDTQYF
-	TRBV6-1	TRBJ2-3	CASSSARMSTDTQYF
-	TRBV6-2/TRBV6-3	TRBJ2-2	CASSYRGGWTGELFF
-	TRBV27	TRBJ2-4	CASRQRLGVKDIQYF
TRBD2	TRBV7-2	TRBJ2-5	CASSAGRGGRAKETQYF
TRBD2	TRBV6-6	TRBJ2-2	CATRGGLTDGELFF
-	TRBV6-1	TRBJ2-2	CASSELGRNTGELFF
-	TRBV10-3	TRBJ2-3	CAGSHEVSVHAQYF
TRBD1	TRBV27	TRBJ2-5	CGAGFWDRQPETQYF
-	TRBV6-1	TRBJ2-4	CASRGIAKNIQYF